A single sample is the source of the 4 T cell receptor beta chains below, sequenced in a study of blood T cell repertoires in COVID-19 (dated by TCRdb to 2020 to 2022). The library was made by the immunoSEQ multiplex PCR assay. Here the immuneACCESS table is served through TCRdb, limited to in-frame sequences with V and J called. Missing clones are a known gap in these copies; in checked studies unresolved V genes cover under half, and the rest lacks a known reason. The sample data list about 260,000 clones, and over 80% of these were observed just once. The ten largest account for 3% to 4.5% of the sample. The specimen was peripheral blood. The origin of the receptors is a woman aged 40 to 50 with acute or convalescent COVID-19.

The chain is built from TRBV6-6 and TRBJ1-2; TRBD1 matches 8 bases. There are 13 residues in the CDR3. The germline gives CDR1 MNHNY, CDR2 SVGAGI (reference sequence). The CDR3 loop is CTTVRGQTYGYTF. The DNA for the CDR3 is TGTACCACCGTCAGGGGGCAAACTTATGGCTACACCTTC.

This chain uses TRBV6-5 with TRBJ1-3, with D possibly being TRBD1 (5 bases). This CDR3 is 14 amino acids long. V lost 8 bases and J lost 1, with 12 bases in between. The V gene's germline CDR1 is MNHEY and CDR2 SVGAGI. The CDR3 region has the DNA TGTGCCAGCCAATCAGGGCATTCTGGAAACACCATATATTTT. Protein sequence: CASQSGHSGNTIYF.

The chain uses TRBV10-1 and TRBJ2-3; 10 nucleotides align to TRBD2. Unmatched junction bases numbered 8, after V lost 2 bases and J lost 3 bases. The CDR3 has 17 amino acids. In germline, CDR1 is WNHNN, CDR2 SYGVQD (reference sequence). The CDR3 is CASSELSSGGTTDTQYF. In DNA, the CDR3 is TGCGCCAGCAGTGAGCTAAGTAGCGGGGGGACAACAGATACGCAGTATTTT.

The V call is TRBV21-1, the J call TRBJ2-5; the D call TRBD1 from the table was never checked on the DNA. TRBV21-1 is flagged as a pseudogene. The CDR3 is 17 amino acids. CDR3 sequence (DNA): TGTGCCAGCAGCAAAGAGGCCCCAGAGGGGGCTCGGGGGACCCAGTACTTC. It yields the protein CASSKEAPEGARGTQYF.